This T cell receptor (beta chain) was retrieved from a study of blood T cell repertoires in COVID-19. Overall study context: Researchers got acute and convalescent COVID-19 samples from the United States, Italy and Spain. T cells, B-cell-depleted T cells, or PBMCs provided the cDNA or gDNA that served as material.

Original processing notes: Amplification with reference gene primers provided the estimates of nucleated cell counts. Produced via immunoSEQ multiplex PCR; TCRdb's table is partial and in-frame only. V and J calls and clone size are those listed in that table; D and trimming were worked out from the DNA. Of around 460,000 clones in the sample, about 87% were seen once. The Seattle patients joined while their infection was active and were tracked longitudinally afterward. CDR3 length: 16 residues. Trimming removed 2 bases from V and 0 bases from J, with 10 bases in between. Germline-derived CDR1 and CDR2 are KGHDR and SFDVKD.

The sample was peripheral blood. The genes are TRBV24-1 and TRBJ2-1, with unresolved D. This receptor was identified in a man aged 18 to 29 with COVID-19, enrolled during active disease. In DNA form, the CDR3 reads TGTGCCACCAGTGATTCGGTAGCTAGCTCCTACAATGAGCAGTTCTTC. Protein product: CATSDSVASSYNEQFF.